The source of this TCR beta chain is a study of vaccination effects on CD4 cells after COVID-19. Germline loops: CDR1 ENHRY, CDR2 SYGVKD. The CDR3 is 14 residues long. The V and J ends lost 6 bases and 2 bases respectively, with 12 bases between them. Comments on this clone: What it binds is unknown.

Clones were sequenced by immunoSEQ multiplex PCR, and TCRdb holds only the in-frame ones, with some missing. Of tens of thousands of clones in the sample, more than 65% are singletons; the top ten hold about 5%. Antigen-specific CD4+ T cells were expanded with viral peptide pools in the ViraFEST assay before sequencing. Isolation of CD4+ T cells took place after approximately ten days of culture. The person acquired a PCR-confirmed SARS-CoV-2 infection between March and December 2020. This sample comprised CD4+ T cells from PBMCs cultured with HIV peptides, obtained before COVID-19 vaccination. Subset meaning: HIV-1 Nef peptide pool negative control/reference culture. The source of this sequence is a human donor who had a prior SARS-CoV-2 infection. The chain recombines TRBV10-3 with TRBJ2-3, with D perhaps matching TRBD1 or TRBD2 (5 bases each). The CDR3 is CAISEGPPTDTQYF. The CDR3 region has the DNA TGTGCCATCAGCGAGGGGCCCCCCACAGATACGCAGTATTTT.